What follows is one TCR beta chain and its context. The data were obtained in a study of response to subunit inactivated influenza vaccine. The V gene lost 0 bases and the J gene lost 10 bases, with 16 bases spanning the gap. Germline-derived CDR1 and CDR2 are SGHRS and YFSETQ. The CDR3 totals 14 residues. A single record per CDR3 protein comes from TCRdb applying MiXCR to the RT-PCR reads. The sample consists of some 800,000 distinct CDR3 sequences, 21% of them appearing once. The gene calls are TRBV5-1 and TRBJ1-1; possibly TRBD1 for D (5 bases). The TCR originated in a man aged 50-59 years who received an inactivated influenza vaccine. This specimen was PBMCs from blood, taken 5 days after vaccination. The CDR3 coding sequence is TGCGCCAGCAGCTTGGGGCAGGGTGTTTTTGGAGCTTTCTTT. Residues: CASSLGQGVFGAFF.